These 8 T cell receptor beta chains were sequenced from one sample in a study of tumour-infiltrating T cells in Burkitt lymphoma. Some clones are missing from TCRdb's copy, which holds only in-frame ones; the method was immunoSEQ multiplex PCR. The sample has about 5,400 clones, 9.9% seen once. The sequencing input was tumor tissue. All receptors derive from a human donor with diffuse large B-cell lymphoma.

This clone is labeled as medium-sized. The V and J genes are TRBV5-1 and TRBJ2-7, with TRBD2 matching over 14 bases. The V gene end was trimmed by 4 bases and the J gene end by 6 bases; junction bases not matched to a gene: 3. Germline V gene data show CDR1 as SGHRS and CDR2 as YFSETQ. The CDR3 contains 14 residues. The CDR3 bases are TGCGCCAGCAGCCTGGGACTAGCGGGGGCCGAGCAGTACTTC. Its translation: CASSLGLAGAEQYF. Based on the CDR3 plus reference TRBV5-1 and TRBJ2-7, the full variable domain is KAGVTQTPRYLIKTRGQQVTLSCSPISGHRSVSWYQQTPGQGLQFLFEYFSETQRNKGNFPGRFSGRQFSNSRSEMNVSTLELGDSALYLCASSLGLAGAEQYFGPGTRLTVT.

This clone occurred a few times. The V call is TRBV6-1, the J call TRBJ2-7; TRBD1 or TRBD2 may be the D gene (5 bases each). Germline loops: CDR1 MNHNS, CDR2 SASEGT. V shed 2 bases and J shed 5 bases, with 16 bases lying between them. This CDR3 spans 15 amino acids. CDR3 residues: CASSERGQGYHEQYF. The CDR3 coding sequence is TGTGCCAGCAGTGAACGCGGGCAGGGTTACCACGAGCAGTACTTC.

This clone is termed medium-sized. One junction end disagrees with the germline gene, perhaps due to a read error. CDR3: CASSYIDRLDF. In nucleotides, the CDR3 is TGTGCCAGCAGCTACATAGACAGGTTGGACTTC. V usage is TRBV7-8 and J usage is TRBJ2-7; possibly TRBD1 for D (6 bases). CDR3 length equals 11 residues. Germline V gene lookup returns CDR1 SGHVS and CDR2 FQNEAQ.

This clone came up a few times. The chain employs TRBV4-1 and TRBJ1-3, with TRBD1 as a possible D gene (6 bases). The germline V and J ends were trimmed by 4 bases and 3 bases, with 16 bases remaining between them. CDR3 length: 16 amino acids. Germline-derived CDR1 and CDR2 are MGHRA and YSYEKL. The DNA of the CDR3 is TGCGCCAGCAGCCCTCCGGGTCAGGGGATTGGAAACACCATATATTTT. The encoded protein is CASSPPGQGIGNTIYF.

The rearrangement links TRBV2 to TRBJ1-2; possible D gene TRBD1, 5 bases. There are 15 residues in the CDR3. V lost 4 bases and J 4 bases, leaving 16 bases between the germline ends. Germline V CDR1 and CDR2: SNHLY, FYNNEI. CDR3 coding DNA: TGTGCCAGCAGTGTGCCCCGACAGTCGTCCTATGGCTACACCTTC. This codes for CASSVPRQSSYGYTF.

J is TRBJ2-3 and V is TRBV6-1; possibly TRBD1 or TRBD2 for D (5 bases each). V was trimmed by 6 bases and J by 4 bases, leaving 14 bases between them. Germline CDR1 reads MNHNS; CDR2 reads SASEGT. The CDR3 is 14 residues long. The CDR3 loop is CASRLIRGADTQYF. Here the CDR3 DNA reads TGTGCCAGCAGATTGATTAGGGGAGCAGATACGCAGTATTTT.

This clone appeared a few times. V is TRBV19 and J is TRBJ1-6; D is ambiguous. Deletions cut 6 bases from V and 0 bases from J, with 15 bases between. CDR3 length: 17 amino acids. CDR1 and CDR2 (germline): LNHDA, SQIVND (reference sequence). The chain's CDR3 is CASREKATSSYNSPLHF. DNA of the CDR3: TGTGCCAGTAGGGAGAAAGCCACGAGCTCCTATAATTCACCCCTCCACTTT.

The CDR3 is CASSRTGGWETQYF. The CDR3 DNA follows: TGTGCCAGCTCACGGACAGGGGGCTGGGAGACCCAGTACTTC. V usage is TRBV18 and J usage is TRBJ2-5; TRBD1 agrees at 11 bases. Germline assignment: CDR1 KGHSH and CDR2 LQKENI. The CDR3 extends over 14 amino acids. With V trimmed by 4 bases and J by 5 bases, 3 bases remained unmatched.